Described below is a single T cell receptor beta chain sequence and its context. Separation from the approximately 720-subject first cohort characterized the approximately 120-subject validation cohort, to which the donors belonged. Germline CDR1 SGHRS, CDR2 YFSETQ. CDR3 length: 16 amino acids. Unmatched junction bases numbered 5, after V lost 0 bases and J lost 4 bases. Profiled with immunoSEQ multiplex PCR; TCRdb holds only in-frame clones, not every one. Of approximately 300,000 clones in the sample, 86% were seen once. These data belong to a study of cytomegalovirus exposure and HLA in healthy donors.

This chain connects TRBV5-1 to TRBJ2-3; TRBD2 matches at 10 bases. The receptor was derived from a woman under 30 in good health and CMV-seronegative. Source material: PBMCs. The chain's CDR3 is CASSLGLAGIADTQYF. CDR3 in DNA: TGCGCCAGCAGCTTGGGACTAGCGGGCATAGCAGATACGCAGTATTTT.